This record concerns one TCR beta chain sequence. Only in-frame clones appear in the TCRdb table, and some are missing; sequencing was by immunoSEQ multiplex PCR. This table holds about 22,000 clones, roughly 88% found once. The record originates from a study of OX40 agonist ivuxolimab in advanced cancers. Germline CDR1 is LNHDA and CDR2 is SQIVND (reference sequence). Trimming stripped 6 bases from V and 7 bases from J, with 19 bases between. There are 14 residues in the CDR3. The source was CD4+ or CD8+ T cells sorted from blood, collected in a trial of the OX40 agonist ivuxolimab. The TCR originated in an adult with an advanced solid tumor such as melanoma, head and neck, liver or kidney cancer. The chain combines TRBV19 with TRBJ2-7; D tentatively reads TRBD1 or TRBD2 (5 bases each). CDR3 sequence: CASRPGTAWGEQYF. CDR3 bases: TGTGCCAGTAGGCCAGGGACGGCCTGGGGGGAGCAGTACTTC.